This is a list of T cell receptor beta chains from one sample in a study of blood T cell repertoires in COVID-19. Profiling relied on immunoSEQ multiplex PCR, and the TCRdb table lists in-frame clones only, not all of them. In the table there are around 250,000 clones, about 89% of which are singletons. Sequenced sample: peripheral blood. The receptors were gathered from a woman aged 55 to 70 who had recovered from COVID-19. The CDR3 runs from the conserved cysteine through the conserved F or W. D genes are given only for firm matches. The size of a clone is reported for some rows only, either as once, few or many, or as a class for expanded clones.

V gene: TRBV11-2; clone size: NA; D gene: NA; J gene: TRBJ1-2; CDR3 DNA: TGTGCCAGCAGCTTTCGGAACTATGGCTACACCTTC; CDR3 protein: CASSFRNYGYTF
V gene: TRBV4-1; clone size: once; D gene: NA; J gene: TRBJ1-1; CDR3 DNA: TGCGCCAGCAGCCAGGACCTCGATAGCGCCGCTTTCTTT; CDR3 protein: CASSQDLDSAAFF
V gene: TRBV5-3; clone size: NA; D gene: NA; J gene: TRBJ1-1; CDR3 DNA: TGTGCCAGAAGCTTTTGCCCAGGTAGTTCAGGGGTTGAGGGTGAAGCTTTCTTT; CDR3 protein: CARSFCPGSSGVEGEAFF
V gene: TRBV10-3; clone size: NA; D gene: TRBD1; J gene: TRBJ2-5; CDR3 DNA: TGTGCCATCAGTGATGGCAGGGGGCGCTCCCGCCAAGAGACCCAGTACTTC; CDR3 protein: CAISDGRGRSRQETQYF
V gene: TRBV28; clone size: NA; D gene: NA; J gene: TRBJ1-4; CDR3 DNA: TGTGCCAGCAGTCCGGGAGGCGGAGCGGGTGAAAAACTGTTTTTT; CDR3 protein: CASSPGGGAGEKLFF
V gene: TRBV20-1; clone size: once; D gene: NA; J gene: TRBJ1-2; CDR3 DNA: TGCAGTGCTAGTAGCGGTTTCAACTATGGCTACACCTTC; CDR3 protein: CSASSGFNYGYTF
V gene: TRBV9; clone size: once; D gene: TRBD2; J gene: TRBJ2-3; CDR3 DNA: TGTGCCAGCGCAGAGGGACTAGCGACAGATACGCAGTATTTT; CDR3 protein: CASAEGLATDTQYF
V gene: TRBV19; clone size: few; D gene: NA; J gene: TRBJ2-7; CDR3 DNA: TGTGCCAGTAGCCCCTTAGGGACTCGCTCCTACGAGCAGTACTTC; CDR3 protein: CASSPLGTRSYEQYF
V gene: TRBV5-6; clone size: NA; D gene: TRBD2; J gene: TRBJ2-1; CDR3 DNA: TGTGCCAGCAACCGACTAGCGGGGAGTACCTACAATGAGCAGTTCTTC; CDR3 protein: CASNRLAGSTYNEQFF
V gene: TRBV4-2; clone size: NA; D gene: TRBD2; J gene: TRBJ2-7; CDR3 DNA: TGTGCCAGCAGCCCGGGGGGGCGGGGTAGCTCTTTCTACGAGCAGTACTTC; CDR3 protein: CASSPGGRGSSFYEQYF
V gene: TRBV28; clone size: once; D gene: TRBD1; J gene: TRBJ1-6; CDR3 DNA: TGTGCCACCCCTAAGTGGACAGGGGCTAATTCACCCCTCCACTTT; CDR3 protein: CATPKWTGANSPLHF
V gene: TRBV5-1; clone size: NA; D gene: NA; J gene: TRBJ2-3; CDR3 DNA: TGCGCCAGCAGCTCAGGGGGGCTCCGGGCAGATACGCAGTATTTT; CDR3 protein: CASSSGGLRADTQYF
V gene: TRBV28; clone size: NA; D gene: TRBD1; J gene: TRBJ2-7; CDR3 DNA: TGTGCCAGCAGCCAACCCGCCGACAGGGGCCACGAGCAGTACTTC; CDR3 protein: CASSQPADRGHEQYF
V gene: TRBV6-1; clone size: once; D gene: TRBD2; J gene: TRBJ2-1; CDR3 DNA: TGTGCCAGCAGTGAAGGTAGCGGGGGGGCGACAAATGAGCAGTTCTTC; CDR3 protein: CASSEGSGGATNEQFF
V gene: TRBV6-5; clone size: NA; D gene: TRBD1; J gene: TRBJ1-1; CDR3 DNA: TGTGCCAGCAGTTACTTCGGACAGGGTGAAGCTTTCTTT; CDR3 protein: CASSYFGQGEAFF
V gene: TRBV3-1/TRBV3-2; clone size: NA; D gene: TRBD2; J gene: TRBJ2-1; CDR3 DNA: TGTGCCAGCAGCCCGCCCCTAGCGGGGGGGCCCAATGAGCAGTTCTTC; CDR3 protein: CASSPPLAGGPNEQFF
V gene: TRBV28; clone size: NA; D gene: TRBD1; J gene: TRBJ1-1; CDR3 DNA: TGTGCCAGCAGTTTACGACCCGCAGGGGGCGAAGCTTTCTTT; CDR3 protein: CASSLRPAGGEAFF
V gene: TRBV19; clone size: NA; D gene: TRBD2; J gene: TRBJ2-1; CDR3 DNA: TGTGCCAGTAGTATATATAGCGGGGGCCTTTACAATGAGCAGTTCTTC; CDR3 protein: CASSIYSGGLYNEQFF
V gene: TRBV4-2; clone size: NA; D gene: NA; J gene: TRBJ1-2; CDR3 DNA: TGTGCCAGCAGCCAAGGGGGTCGAGGGCGTACTAACTATGGCTACACCTTC; CDR3 protein: CASSQGGRGRTNYGYTF
V gene: TRBV6-5; clone size: once; D gene: NA; J gene: TRBJ1-5; CDR3 DNA: TGTGCCAGCGGACAGAACAATCAGCCCCAGCATTTT; CDR3 protein: CASGQNNQPQHF
V gene: TRBV7-2; clone size: NA; D gene: TRBD2; J gene: TRBJ2-2; CDR3 DNA: TGTGCCACCAGGACTAGCGGAAACGGGGAGCTGTTTTTT; CDR3 protein: CATRTSGNGELFF
V gene: TRBV7-2; clone size: NA; D gene: NA; J gene: TRBJ2-1; CDR3 DNA: TGTGCCAGCAGTGGGAGCAGGGGCGCCTACAATGAGCAGTTCTTC; CDR3 protein: CASSGSRGAYNEQFF
V gene: TRBV28; clone size: NA; D gene: TRBD1; J gene: TRBJ2-2; CDR3 DNA: TGTGCCAGCAGTTTTGATATGGCCGGTACCAGGGGGCGGCGGACCGGGGAGCTGTTTTTT; CDR3 protein: CASSFDMAGTRGRRTGELFF
V gene: TRBV11-1; clone size: NA; D gene: NA; J gene: TRBJ2-7; CDR3 DNA: TGTGCCAGCAGCCCCCAGAACAGGGGGGGATCCTACGAGCAGTACTTC; CDR3 protein: CASSPQNRGGSYEQYF
V gene: TRBV27; clone size: NA; D gene: TRBD1; J gene: TRBJ1-6; CDR3 DNA: TGTGCCAGCACCCTTTGGGCAGGGGGCTCCTATAATTCACCCCTCCACTTT; CDR3 protein: CASTLWAGGSYNSPLHF
V gene: TRBV19; clone size: NA; D gene: TRBD2; J gene: TRBJ2-1; CDR3 DNA: TGTGCCAGTAGGGGACTAGCGGGGGACGACTACAATGAGCAGTTCTTC; CDR3 protein: CASRGLAGDDYNEQFF
V gene: TRBV3-1/TRBV3-2; clone size: NA; D gene: TRBD1; J gene: TRBJ1-2; CDR3 DNA: TGTGCCAGCAGCCCCGACAGGGATAATGGCTACACCTTC; CDR3 protein: CASSPDRDNGYTF
V gene: TRBV9; clone size: once; D gene: NA; J gene: TRBJ2-5; CDR3 DNA: TGTGCCAGCAGCGTATCGGCGGTTTCCCTGGAGACCCAGTACTTC; CDR3 protein: CASSVSAVSLETQYF
V gene: TRBV27; clone size: NA; D gene: TRBD1; J gene: TRBJ1-1; CDR3 DNA: TGTGCCAGCAGCGGCAGGGGGCGATGGACTGAAGCTTTCTTT; CDR3 protein: CASSGRGRWTEAFF
V gene: TRBV4-1; clone size: NA; D gene: TRBD1; J gene: TRBJ1-5; CDR3 DNA: TGCGCCAGCAGCCAAGCGGGGACAGGGGGTGGAGAGCCCCAGCATTTT; CDR3 protein: CASSQAGTGGGEPQHF